The source of this T cell receptor (beta chain) is a study of T cell responses to AZD1222 COVID-19 vaccine. Study-wide findings and caveats: Spike-wide vaccine-associated CD4 TCRs dominated at 160-218 and 743-854. Females outnumbered males among donors, who were mostly white British; clonal diversity was possibly underestimated. Following two doses of AZD1222, Spike-specific TCR breadth and depth rose.

Sequencing was performed with immunoSEQ multiplex PCR; in TCRdb, only in-frame clones are kept and a portion is missing. The profile covers about 120,000 clones, with 70% to 90% appearing a single time and under 6.5% taken by the ten largest. Points on this clone: Its antigen is not identified.

Trimming left V 4 bases short and J 0 bases short, with 4 bases between. Germline V gene lookup returns CDR1 SQVTM and CDR2 ANQGSEA. The CDR3 consists of 13 residues. This rearrangement joins TRBV29-1 to TRBJ2-6; D is unclear. The input for sequencing was peripheral blood, taken on day 0 of AZD1222 vaccination. The clonotype was recovered from an adult in good health. The DNA for the CDR3 is TGCAGCGTTGTCGTCTCTGGGGCCAACGTCCTGACTTTC. Protein product: CSVVVSGANVLTF.